This T cell receptor beta chain is from a study of shared clonotypes between healthy human individuals. Comments on this clone: Its antigen is not identified.

CDR1 is SGHTA, CDR2 FQGTGA, per germline. The CDR3 is 14 residues long. J was trimmed by 1 base and V by 5 bases; bases with no gene match: 2. Findings of the study overall: The small donor group covered limited genetic and exposure diversity. The naive CD4 repertoires of a handful of donors were compared, and approximately 5.3% of clonotypes were shared.

Investigators divided CD4+ cells into CD45RA+ naive and CD45RA-negative memory subsets. Methods used by the authors: ImmunoSEQ sequences covered only the junction and lacked quality scores; filtering therefore differed. Some clones are missing from TCRdb's copy, which holds only in-frame ones; the method was immunoSEQ multiplex PCR. That table is the source of V, J and clone size, and D and trimming were worked out from the DNA. The sample includes around 2,000,000 clones, 85% to 95% seen only once; the top ten take 0.13%. The chain employs TRBV7-3 and TRBJ1-1; TRBD1 agrees at 9 bases. The source of this sequence is a man between 18 and 35 years old in good health. Sequenced material: naive CD4+ T cells sorted from blood. Subset specified: CD45RA+ positively selected. CDR3 region: CASSKQGANTEAFF. Written as DNA, the CDR3 is TGTGCCAGCAGCAAACAGGGGGCGAACACTGAAGCTTTCTTT.